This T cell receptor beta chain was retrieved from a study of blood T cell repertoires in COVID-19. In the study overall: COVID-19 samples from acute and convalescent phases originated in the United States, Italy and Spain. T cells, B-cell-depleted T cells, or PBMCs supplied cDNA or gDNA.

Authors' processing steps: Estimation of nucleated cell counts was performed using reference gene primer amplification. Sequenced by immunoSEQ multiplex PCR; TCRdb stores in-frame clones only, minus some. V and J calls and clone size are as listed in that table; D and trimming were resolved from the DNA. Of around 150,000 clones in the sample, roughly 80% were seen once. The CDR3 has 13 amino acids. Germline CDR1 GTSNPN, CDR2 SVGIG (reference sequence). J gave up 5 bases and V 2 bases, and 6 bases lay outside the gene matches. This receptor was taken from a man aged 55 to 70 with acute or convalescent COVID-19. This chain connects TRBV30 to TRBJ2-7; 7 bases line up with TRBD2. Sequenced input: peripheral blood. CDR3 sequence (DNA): TGTGCCTGGAGTCTAGCGGTGGAGAACGAGCAGTACTTC. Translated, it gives CAWSLAVENEQYF.